What follows describes a single TCR beta chain. V dropped 4 bases and J dropped 5 bases, with 17 bases sitting between them. Looked up from germline, CDR1 is SGHTA and CDR2 is FQGNSA. This CDR3 has 15 residues. The protocol was immunoSEQ multiplex PCR, while the TCRdb copy is restricted to in-frame clones and leaves out a portion. In the table there are under 150,000 clones, 90% to 95% of which are singletons. This sample was included in a study of T cells after somatic rescue of genetic block. Sequenced sample: peripheral blood mononuclear cells (PBMCs). This chain joins TRBV7-2 and TRBJ1-1, with D tentatively TRBD1 (6 bases). The receptor's source is a woman under 30. CDR3 in amino acids: CASSSNRGAGTEAFF. CDR3 nucleotide sequence: TGTGCCAGCAGCTCAAATCGGGGGGCGGGGACTGAAGCTTTCTTT.